This T cell receptor beta chain was retrieved from a study of a mutant IDH1 vaccine in newly diagnosed glioma. Overall study: Vaccinations were initiated 4-6 weeks following radiotherapy alone, or were given together with temozolomide cycles.

As for this clone: The antigen is undetermined.

Germline V CDR1 and CDR2: SNHLY, FYNNEI. V lost 6 bases and J 0 bases, leaving 11 bases between the germline ends. The length of the CDR3 is 14 residues. Time point: week 47, end of study. In the vaccine, a single dose held 300 ug of the mutant IDH1 20-mer peptide, along with topical imiquimod. New WHO grade 3 or 4 IDH1-mutant, ATRX-lost astrocytomas were present in all donors. Study-level findings and limits: Altogether, around 95% of patients exhibited vaccine-induced immune responses.

This table comes from immunoSEQ multiplex PCR, and its TCRdb copy is limited to in-frame clones, with some not included. Here the sample spans about 67,000 clones, roughly four fifths being singletons. Sequenced material: PBMCs, taken from a glioma patient whose treatment included an IDH1 peptide vaccine. The TCR was taken from a man in his thirties or forties with glioma. The chain has TRBV2 and TRBJ1-2, with D tentatively TRBD1 (6 bases). DNA of the CDR3: TGTGCCAGCAGAGCCGGACAGACTAACTATGGCTACACCTTC. This codes for CASRAGQTNYGYTF.